The text below deals with one TCR beta chain. V was cut by 0 bases and J by 15 bases, with 15 bases left in between. The CDR3 consists of 12 residues. The germline V gene has CDR1 SQVTM and CDR2 ANQGSEA. The data belong to a study of cytomegalovirus exposure and HLA in healthy donors. PCR was performed using 60 Vbeta and 13 Jbeta primers. Original methodology: In a later analysis, 10 million to 11 million of some 80 million unique beta chains occurred in at least two donors. Profiling relied on immunoSEQ multiplex PCR, and the TCRdb table lists in-frame clones only, not all of them. That table gives V, J and clone size, and the DNA gave D and trimming. The repertoire table contains some 180,000 clones.

The chain has TRBV29-1 and TRBJ2-1, with TRBD1 as a possible D gene (5 bases). The source is a man aged 25-45 years in good health and CMV-seronegative. Sequenced input: PBMCs. As DNA, the CDR3 is TGCAGCGTTGAAGATTTGGGCAGGGTACGGTTCTTC. Protein product: CSVEDLGRVRFF.